This TCR beta chain was recovered during a study of shared clonotypes between healthy human individuals. Study-wide points: Sharing across a few donors was seen in 4% to 5% of naive CD4 clonotypes. Generally, naive subsets (rather than memory subsets) showed larger estimated richness.

TCRdb keeps only in-frame clones here, not all; method: immunoSEQ multiplex PCR. This sample has about 2 million clones, with about 95% found just once. Worth noting for this clone: Its specificity is unknown.

Naive CD8 populations comprised CD45RO-negative cells positively selected for CCR7, excluding terminally differentiated effector memory CD45RA+ cells. Adults of Caucasian background living in Nashville, Tennessee made up all donors. V lost 7 bases to trimming and J lost 5 bases, with 18 bases between them. Germline V gene sequence: CDR1 WSHSY, CDR2 SAAADI. The CDR3 has 16 residues. This receptor was obtained from a man aged 18 to 29 in good health. The sequenced material came from naive CD8+ T cells sorted from blood. The rearrangement uses TRBV10-2 and TRBJ1-6; no clear D. The CDR3 DNA reads as TGCGCCAGCAATGGAGTGTTGGCTCTGGATAATTCACCCCTCCACTTT. Amino acid sequence: CASNGVLALDNSPLHF.